This T cell receptor beta chain emerged from a study of T cell clonality in common variable immunodeficiency. Clones were sequenced by immunoSEQ multiplex PCR, and TCRdb holds only the in-frame ones, with some missing. This sample's table reports fewer than 10,000 clones. V lost 8 bases and J 2 bases, leaving 12 bases between the germline ends. The CDR3 loop spans 14 amino acids. The germline CDR1 and CDR2 sequences are LNHDA and SQIVND (reference sequence). Study-wide results and limits: In common variable immunodeficiency, TCR beta chains reportedly carried fewer deletions and N-nucleotide insertions.

As regards this clone: Its specificity is not known. The read ends 3 residues early relative to the CDR3; the germline J gene fills the gap.

Specimen: peripheral blood mononuclear cells. This chain connects TRBV19 to TRBJ2-2, with D perhaps matching TRBD2 (5 bases). The receptor was derived from a human donor with common variable immunodeficiency. The CDR3 protein is CASEPSPNTGELFF. The CDR3 DNA, read in part, is TGTGCCAGTGAGCCTAGCCCTAACACCGGGGAG.